This T cell receptor (beta chain) was documented in a study of PD-L1 blockade in urothelial cancer. Study background: About 90% of the 29 patients were males with bladder-origin urothelial cancer. At 3 weeks after treatment start (second dose) and again at 6 weeks, blood was analyzed.

Looked up from germline, CDR1 is SQVTM and CDR2 is ANQGSEA. The V and J ends lost 4 bases and 3 bases respectively, with 12 bases between them. CDR3 size: 13 residues. Assay: immunoSEQ multiplex PCR; the TCRdb copy retains only in-frame clones and omits some. The table has more than 75,000 clones, 84% seen once. The time point denotes: pretreatment peripheral blood. Individual patients had between 1 and 8 samples, taken pretreatment and on-treatment. This clonotype was sampled from a man aged 60-69 years with urothelial cancer. Specimen: PBMCs, collected around atezolizumab (anti-PD-L1) treatment. The chain employs TRBV29-1 and TRBJ2-5, with D perhaps TRBD1 (6 bases). The CDR3 here is CSVVPRGKETQYF. For the CDR3, the DNA is TGCAGCGTTGTCCCCAGGGGAAAAGAGACCCAGTACTTC.